The 32 T cell receptor beta chains below all came from one sample that was sequenced in a study of OX40 agonist ivuxolimab in advanced cancers. Method: immunoSEQ multiplex PCR; TCRdb's copy keeps in-frame clones and lacks some. The sample has tens of thousands of clones, about nine tenths seen once. Specimen: CD4+ or CD8+ T cells sorted from blood, collected in a trial of the OX40 agonist ivuxolimab. These receptors all stem from an adult with an advanced solid tumor such as melanoma, head and neck, liver or kidney cancer.

The rearrangement uses TRBV7-8 and TRBJ1-2; the D gene is possibly TRBD1 (5 bases). Germline V gives CDR1 SGHVS, CDR2 FQNEAQ. Trimming removed 5 bases from V and 2 bases from J, with 9 bases in between. The CDR3 has 13 amino acids. The CDR3 loop is CASSIQENYGYTF. The DNA for the CDR3 is TGTGCCAGCAGCATACAGGAAAACTATGGCTACACCTTC.

This clone was found once. The V and J genes are TRBV6-5 and TRBJ1-2, with 7 bases identical to TRBD1. The CDR3 is 15 amino acids. Germline V gene data show CDR1 as MNHEY and CDR2 as SVGAGI. J was trimmed by 2 bases and V by 5 bases; bases with no gene match: 8. CDR3 protein: CASSPVTGNNYGYTF. CDR3 DNA sequence: TGTGCCAGCAGTCCCGTGACAGGGAACAACTATGGCTACACCTTC.

The chain uses TRBV18 and TRBJ2-2; tentatively, D is TRBD1 (6 bases). Trimming took 5 bases from V and 1 from J, leaving 11 bases between them. CDR3 length equals 15 residues. Germline V gene sequence: CDR1 KGHSH, CDR2 LQKENI. CDR3 bases: TGTGCCAGCTCATCCGGGACACGGAACACCGGGGAGCTGTTTTTT. Amino acids: CASSSGTRNTGELFF.

On this clone: The sample contains more than one DNA sequence encoding this CDR3. The V and J genes are TRBV5-1 and TRBJ2-5, with 14 bases lining up with TRBD2. The CDR3 spans 14 residues. Germline assignment: CDR1 SGHRS and CDR2 YFSETQ. V lost 5 bases, J lost 4 bases, and 1 base stayed unmatched. The CDR3 coding sequence is TGCGCCAGCAGTGGGACTAGCGGGAGAGAGACCCAGTACTTC. Translation: CASSGTSGRETQYF.

Concerning this clone itself: This sample includes further DNA sequences coding for the same CDR3. V gene TRBV7-2 combines with J gene TRBJ2-3, with 12 bases lining up with TRBD2. The J segment lost 2 bases and the V segment lost 5 bases, leaving 5 bases of the junction unmatched. The CDR3 is 16 amino acids. In germline, CDR1 is SGHTA, CDR2 FQGNSA. This chain's CDR3 is CASSRLAGGNTDTQYF. CDR3 nucleotide sequence: TGTGCCAGCAGCCGTCTAGCGGGAGGGAACACAGATACGCAGTATTTT.

The gene calls are TRBV10-3 and TRBJ2-7, with 12 bases aligning to TRBD2. The germline V gene encodes CDR1 ENHRY and CDR2 SYGVKD. Trimming at V came to 7 bases and at J to 2 bases, leaving 9 bases not matched to a gene. The CDR3 extends over 16 amino acids. The DNA for the CDR3 is TGTGCCATCAAGCCGGGACTAGCGGGCCTCACCTACGAGCAGTACTTC. This translates into CAIKPGLAGLTYEQYF.

This clone was found once. This sequence joins TRBV28 and TRBJ1-2; TRBD1 matches at 7 bases. Germline assignment: CDR1 MDHEN and CDR2 SYDVKM. This CDR3 is built from 15 residues. V lost 6 bases to trimming and J lost 5 bases; unmatched junction nucleotides: 12. CDR3 in DNA: TGTGCCAGCAGCTCCCCCTCCGGGACAGCGTATGGCTACACCTTC. This sequence encodes CASSSPSGTAYGYTF.

This rearrangement joins TRBV15 to TRBJ2-5; no definite D call. Trimming took off 5 bases at V and 5 bases at J, with 12 bases between the two ends. The CDR3 sequence is 13 residues long. Germline CDR1 and CDR2: LNHNV and YYDKDF (reference sequence). CDR3 nucleotide sequence: TGTGCCACCAGCCCAACGAGGTGGGAGACCCAGTACTTC. Its protein is CATSPTRWETQYF. Drawing the rest from reference TRBV15 and TRBJ2-5, the complete variable domain is DAMVIQNPRYQVTQFGKPVTLSCSQTLNHNVMYWYQQKSSQAPKLLFHYYDKDFNNEADTPDNFQSRRPNTSFCFLDIRSPGLGDTAMYLCATSPTRWETQYFGPGTRLLVL.

The CDR3 DNA reads as TGTGCCAGCAGTTTGGGTCCCGGGAGTCCCTACGAGCAGTACTTC. Residues: CASSLGPGSPYEQYF. The chain uses TRBV27 and TRBJ2-7, with D possibly TRBD2 on 6 matching bases. V lost 3 bases to trimming and J lost 2 bases, with 14 bases between them. The germline gives CDR1 MNHEY, CDR2 SMNVEV (reference sequence). The CDR3 extends over 15 amino acids.

This clone came up a few times. The chain links TRBV9 to TRBJ2-2, with a weak D call TRBD1 (5 bases). V gave up 2 bases and J gave up 6 bases, with 11 bases separating them. Germline CDR1 SGDLS, CDR2 YYNGEE. The CDR3 has 14 residues. The CDR3 bases are TGTGCCAGCAGCGTGACAGCATCCCCCGGGGAGCTGTTTTTT. Encoded protein: CASSVTASPGELFF.

In its sample, this clone was seen a few times. The chain has TRBV30 and TRBJ1-1; D may be TRBD1 (5 bases). Trimming took off 2 bases at V and 1 base at J, with 8 bases between the two ends. The germline gives CDR1 GTSNPN, CDR2 SVGIG (reference sequence). The length of the CDR3 is 13 residues. The CDR3 DNA reads TGTGCCTGGAGTCGACAGTCGAACACTGAAGCTTTCTTT. Residues: CAWSRQSNTEAFF.

The chain links TRBV18 to TRBJ1-4, with D possibly TRBD1 on 6 matching bases. Germline-derived CDR1 and CDR2 are KGHSH and LQKENI. The CDR3 is 15 residues long. V was trimmed by 3 bases and J by 8 bases, leaving 16 bases between them. This CDR3 reads CASSPQQGQGEKLFF. CDR3 nucleotides: TGTGCCAGCTCACCTCAACAGGGCCAGGGGGAAAAACTGTTTTTT.

This clone was seen once. The J gene is TRBJ1-1, the V gene TRBV5-1, with D uncertain. CDR3 length: 13 residues. Germline values: CDR1 SGHRS, CDR2 YFSETQ. Trimming shortened V by 1 base and J by 3 bases, and 7 bases separated the two germline ends. The CDR3 region is CASSLKADTEAFF. CDR3 nucleotides: TGCGCCAGCAGCTTGAAGGCGGACACTGAAGCTTTCTTT.

The chain joins TRBV19 to TRBJ1-3; D might be TRBD1 (6 bases). The CDR3 has 14 amino acids. Germline assignment: CDR1 LNHDA and CDR2 SQIVND (reference sequence). Trimming stripped 3 bases from V and 4 bases from J, with 10 bases between. As DNA, the CDR3 is TGTGCCAGTAGTATTGGGGACATCGGAAACACCATATATTTT. Its translation: CASSIGDIGNTIYF. Variable domain in full (rest from reference TRBV19 and TRBJ1-3): DGGITQSPKYLFRKEGQNVTLSCEQNLNHDAMYWYRQDPGQGLRLIYYSQIVNDFQKGDIAEGYSVSREKKESFPLTVTSAQKNPTAFYLCASSIGDIGNTIYFGEGSWLTVV.

This clone has a handful of counts. The chain joins TRBV28 to TRBJ1-4; D ambiguous. The CDR3 sequence is 14 residues long. V lost 5 bases and J 0 bases, leaving 7 bases between the germline ends. Germline values: CDR1 MDHEN, CDR2 SYDVKM. The CDR3 sequence is CASSLTSTNEKLFF. CDR3 sequence (DNA): TGTGCCAGCAGTCTTACATCAACTAATGAAAAACTGTTTTTT.

This clone has only one observation. V gene TRBV6-5 combines with J gene TRBJ1-4; weak D call: TRBD1 (5 bases). The CDR3 length is 14 residues. Trimming cost V 6 bases and J 7 bases, with 15 bases left between them. The V gene's germline CDR1 is MNHEY and CDR2 SVGAGI. The CDR3: CASSYPGGSEKLFF. The DNA of the CDR3 is TGTGCCAGCAGCTATCCGGGGGGAAGTGAAAAACTGTTTTTT.

CDR3 coding DNA: TGTGCCAGCAGTCTTTTAGAAACCGGGGAGCTGTTTTTT. Translating gives CASSLLETGELFF. The chain employs TRBV25-1 and TRBJ2-2; no definite D call. Germline V gene lookup returns CDR1 MGHDK and CDR2 SYGVNS. The CDR3 runs 13 residues. Trimming removed 5 bases from V and 5 bases from J, with 9 bases in between.

The chain is built from TRBV18 and TRBJ2-3; no clear D. CDR3 length: 15 residues. Per the germline V gene, CDR1 is KGHSH and CDR2 is LQKENI. Trimming took 2 bases from V and 2 from J, leaving 11 bases between them. Written as DNA, the CDR3 is TGTGCCAGCTCACCAATCCGTGGCGTCACAGATACGCAGTATTTT. Its protein is CASSPIRGVTDTQYF.

This chain connects TRBV9 to TRBJ2-2; 13 bases match TRBD2. The CDR3 length is 16 residues. Germline V gene sequence: CDR1 SGDLS, CDR2 YYNGEE. V lost 0 bases, J lost 6 bases, and 2 bases stayed unmatched. The CDR3 region has the DNA TGTGCCAGCAGCGTAGCGGGGACTAGCGGGGCCGGGGAGCTGTTTTTT. It specifies CASSVAGTSGAGELFF. The complete variable domain, with remaining parts taken from reference TRBV9 and TRBJ2-2, reads DSGVTQTPKHLITATGQRVTLRCSPRSGDLSVYWYQQSLDQGLQFLIQYYNGEERAKGNILERFSAQQFPDLHSELNLSSLELGDSALYFCASSVAGTSGAGELFFGEGSRLTVL.

This sequence joins TRBV7-2 and TRBJ2-3; D is undetermined. Germline-derived CDR1 and CDR2 are SGHTA and FQGNSA. The CDR3 is made up of 17 amino acids. V was cut by 3 bases and J by 6 bases, with 22 bases left in between. The CDR3 DNA sequence: TGTGCCAGCAGCTTGATCTCTGTGGGGTCCCTGGCGGATACGCAGTATTTT. It is translated as CASSLISVGSLADTQYF.

V is TRBV9 and J is TRBJ2-1; 10 nucleotides line up with TRBD1. CDR1 is SGDLS, CDR2 YYNGEE, per germline. After removal of 4 bases from V and 7 bases from J, the junction contained 8 bases not matched to a gene. This CDR3 region has 15 residues. The CDR3 DNA reads as TGTGCCAGCAGCAAAAGGACAGGGGGGAATAATGAGCAGTTCTTC. Translation: CASSKRTGGNNEQFF.

This clone occurred a few times. The junction departs from germline at one end; a sequencing error may be responsible. V is TRBV28 and J is TRBJ1-1; TRBD1 matches 12 bases. Germline V gives CDR1 MDHEN, CDR2 SYDVKM. The CDR3 length is 16 residues. The CDR3 sequence is CACSSGTGGGDTEAFF. DNA for the CDR3: TGTGCCTGCAGTAGCGGGACAGGGGGCGGCGACACTGAAGCTTTCTTT.

The chain uses TRBV5-1 and TRBJ2-1; either TRBD1 or TRBD2 may fit D (6 bases each). CDR1 and CDR2 (germline): SGHRS, YFSETQ. With 3 bases removed from V and 3 bases from J, the gap between germline ends came to 16 bases. The CDR3 is 16 residues long. The CDR3 DNA follows: TGCGCCAGCAGCTCCTCGGGGGCTGGAGGCTACAATGAGCAGTTCTTC. It yields the protein CASSSSGAGGYNEQFF. Supplemented by reference TRBV5-1 and TRBJ2-1, the full variable domain reads KAGVTQTPRYLIKTRGQQVTLSCSPISGHRSVSWYQQTPGQGLQFLFEYFSETQRNKGNFPGRFSGRQFSNSRSEMNVSTLELGDSALYLCASSSSGAGGYNEQFFGPGTRLTVL.

This rearrangement joins TRBV28 to TRBJ2-1; 9 bases line up with TRBD1. Per germline, CDR1 MDHEN and CDR2 SYDVKM. V lost 6 bases to trimming and J lost 0 bases; unmatched junction nucleotides: 6. There are 16 residues in the CDR3. The CDR3 region is CASSRTTGGSYNEQFF. CDR3 sequence (DNA): TGTGCCAGCAGCCGTACGACAGGGGGCTCCTACAATGAGCAGTTCTTC.

The CDR3 nucleotides are TGTGCCAGCAGTTTGAGCCAGTACGGGGAGCTGTTTTTT. Amino acids: CASSLSQYGELFF. The chain combines TRBV27 with TRBJ2-2, with D unclear. V dropped 3 bases and J dropped 7 bases, with 9 bases sitting between them. Per germline, CDR1 MNHEY and CDR2 SMNVEV (reference sequence). This CDR3 comprises 13 residues.

The chain couples TRBV4-2 to TRBJ2-7; maybe TRBD1 (6 bases). CDR1 and CDR2 (germline): LGHNA, YNFKEQ. Trimming stripped 4 bases from V and 0 bases from J, with 13 bases between. This CDR3 contains 15 residues. Here the CDR3 DNA reads TGTGCCAGCAGCCTACGACAGGAGTCCTCCTACGAGCAGTACTTC. This codes for CASSLRQESSYEQYF.

The chain links TRBV6-4 to TRBJ2-3, with D perhaps TRBD2 (6 bases). This CDR3 is built from 15 residues. CDR1 is MRHNA, CDR2 SNTAGT, per germline. V was clipped by 2 bases and J by 4 bases, with 13 bases between them. CDR3 in amino acids: CASSDKGTYADTQYF. The CDR3 region has the DNA TGTGCCAGCAGTGACAAGGGGACTTACGCAGATACGCAGTATTTT.

This chain uses TRBV5-1 with TRBJ2-5, with D hard to call. Germline values: CDR1 SGHRS, CDR2 YFSETQ. This CDR3 is 11 amino acids long. The ends were cut back, 5 bases at V and 5 bases at J, with 7 bases in the middle. CDR3 amino acids: CASRSGETQYF. The CDR3 DNA reads as TGCGCCAGCAGATCCGGGGAGACCCAGTACTTC. The full variable domain, completed using reference TRBV5-1 and TRBJ2-5, is KAGVTQTPRYLIKTRGQQVTLSCSPISGHRSVSWYQQTPGQGLQFLFEYFSETQRNKGNFPGRFSGRQFSNSRSEMNVSTLELGDSALYLCASRSGETQYFGPGTRLLVL.

The genes are TRBV15 and TRBJ2-7; no definite D call. This CDR3 spans 13 amino acids. V shed 0 bases and J shed 0 bases, with 3 bases lying between them. CDR1 LNHNV and CDR2 YYDKDF come from the germline V gene (reference sequence). This chain's CDR3 is CATSRDISYEQYF. The CDR3 region has the DNA TGTGCCACCAGCAGAGACATCTCCTACGAGCAGTACTTC.

The chain combines TRBV28 with TRBJ1-1, with D possibly being TRBD1 (5 bases). The CDR3 totals 16 residues. Germline loops: CDR1 MDHEN, CDR2 SYDVKM. The germline V and J ends were trimmed by 6 bases and 0 bases, with 17 bases remaining between them. CDR3: CASRDPQDGLNTEAFF. CDR3 DNA: TGTGCCAGCAGGGACCCACAGGACGGCCTGAACACTGAAGCTTTCTTT.

This chain connects TRBV19 to TRBJ1-2; possibly TRBD1 for D (5 bases). Per the germline V gene, CDR1 is LNHDA and CDR2 is SQIVND (reference sequence). This CDR3 contains 14 residues. V lost 7 bases, J lost 6 bases, and 18 bases lay in between. The CDR3: CASTFGAPGDGYTF. The CDR3 nucleotides read TGTGCCAGTACCTTCGGGGCCCCCGGGGATGGCTACACCTTC.

The rearrangement uses TRBV5-1 and TRBJ1-1; D is unclear. The CDR3 spans 16 residues. Deletions cut 0 bases from V and 6 bases from J, with 18 bases between. Germline V lookup: CDR1 SGHRS, CDR2 YFSETQ. The CDR3, as DNA: TGCGCCAGCAGCTTGGCTCAGATAGGGTTAGGAGCTGAAGCTTTCTTT. This codes for CASSLAQIGLGAEAFF.